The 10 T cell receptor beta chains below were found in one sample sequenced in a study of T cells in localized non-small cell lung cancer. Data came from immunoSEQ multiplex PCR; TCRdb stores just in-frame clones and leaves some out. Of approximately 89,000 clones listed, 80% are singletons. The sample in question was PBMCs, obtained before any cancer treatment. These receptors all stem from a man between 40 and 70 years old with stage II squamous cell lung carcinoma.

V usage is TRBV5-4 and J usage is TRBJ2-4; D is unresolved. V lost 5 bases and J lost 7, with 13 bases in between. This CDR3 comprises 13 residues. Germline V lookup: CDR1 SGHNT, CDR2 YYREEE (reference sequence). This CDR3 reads CASRAAVSNIQYF. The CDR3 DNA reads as TGTGCCAGCAGGGCGGCCGTGTCGAACATTCAGTACTTC.

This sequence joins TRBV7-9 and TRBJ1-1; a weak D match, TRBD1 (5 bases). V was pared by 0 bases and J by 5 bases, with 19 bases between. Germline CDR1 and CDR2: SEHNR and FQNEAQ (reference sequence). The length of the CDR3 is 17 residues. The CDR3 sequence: CASSLASGDRRGTEAFF. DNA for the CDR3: TGTGCCAGCAGCTTAGCTTCGGGGGACCGACGGGGTACTGAAGCTTTCTTT.

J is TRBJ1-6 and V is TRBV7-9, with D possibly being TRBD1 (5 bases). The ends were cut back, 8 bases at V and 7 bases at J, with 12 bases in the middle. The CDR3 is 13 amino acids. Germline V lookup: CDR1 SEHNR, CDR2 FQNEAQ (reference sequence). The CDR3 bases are TGTGCCAGCGGGACGGCTAAAAATTCACCCCTCCACTTT. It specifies CASGTAKNSPLHF.

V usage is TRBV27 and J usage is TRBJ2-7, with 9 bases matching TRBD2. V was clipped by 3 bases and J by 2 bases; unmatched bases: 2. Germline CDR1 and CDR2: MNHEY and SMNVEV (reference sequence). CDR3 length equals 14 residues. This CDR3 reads CASSLIAGAYEQYF. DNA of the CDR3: TGTGCCAGCAGTTTGATAGCGGGGGCCTACGAGCAGTACTTC.

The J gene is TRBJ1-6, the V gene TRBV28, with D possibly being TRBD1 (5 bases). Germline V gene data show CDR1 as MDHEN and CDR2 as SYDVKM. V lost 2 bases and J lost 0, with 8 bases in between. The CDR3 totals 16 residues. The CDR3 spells CASSLEQGSYNSPLHF. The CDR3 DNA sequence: TGTGCCAGCAGTTTAGAGCAGGGCTCCTATAATTCACCCCTCCACTTT.

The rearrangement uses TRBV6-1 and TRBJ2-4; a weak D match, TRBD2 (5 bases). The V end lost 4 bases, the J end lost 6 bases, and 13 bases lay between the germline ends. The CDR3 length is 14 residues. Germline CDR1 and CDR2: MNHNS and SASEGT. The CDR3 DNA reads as TGTGCCAGCAGTGTAGCGATTGGAGGAAACATTCAGTACTTC. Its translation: CASSVAIGGNIQYF.

The CDR3 region is CATSRDLLTGQDSPLHF. The DNA for the CDR3 is TGTGCCACCAGCAGAGATCTCCTGACAGGGCAAGATTCACCCCTCCACTTT. The V gene is TRBV15, the J gene TRBJ1-6, with 7 positions matching TRBD1. Germline V gene data show CDR1 as LNHNV and CDR2 as YYDKDF (reference sequence). Trimming took 0 bases from V and 8 from J; bases not matched to a gene: 10. This CDR3 comprises 17 residues.

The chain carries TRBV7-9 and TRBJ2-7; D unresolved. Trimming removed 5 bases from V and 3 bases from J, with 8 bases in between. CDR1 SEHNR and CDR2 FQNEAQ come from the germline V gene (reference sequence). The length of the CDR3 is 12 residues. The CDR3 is CASSLEHYEQYF. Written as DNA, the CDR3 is TGTGCCAGCAGCCTCGAACACTACGAGCAGTACTTC.

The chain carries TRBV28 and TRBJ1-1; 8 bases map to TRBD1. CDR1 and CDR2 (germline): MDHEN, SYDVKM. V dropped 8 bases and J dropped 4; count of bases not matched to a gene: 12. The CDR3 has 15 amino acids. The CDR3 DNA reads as TGTGCCAGCGCATCCCGGACAGGGTGGGTCACTGAAGCTTTCTTT. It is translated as CASASRTGWVTEAFF.

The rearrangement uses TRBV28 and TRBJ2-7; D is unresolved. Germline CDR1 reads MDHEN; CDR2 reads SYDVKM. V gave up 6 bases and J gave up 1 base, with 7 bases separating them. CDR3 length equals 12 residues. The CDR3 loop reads CASSRISYEQYF. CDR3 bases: TGTGCCAGCAGCCGGATATCCTACGAGCAGTACTTC.